This TCR beta chain was retrieved from a study of T cell changes during pregnancy in multiple sclerosis. Assay: immunoSEQ multiplex PCR; the TCRdb copy retains only in-frame clones and omits some. The sample contains 120,000 or so clones, approximately 95% of which appear only once. The CDR3 totals 16 residues. V shed 4 bases and J shed 4 bases, with 20 bases lying between them. Per the germline V gene, CDR1 is SGHDT and CDR2 is YYEEEE. The TCR sequence derives from a female donor with multiple sclerosis, enrolled in a pregnancy study. The sequencing here drew on peripheral blood, taken before pregnancy. V usage is TRBV5-6 and J usage is TRBJ2-5; possibly TRBD2 for D (7 bases). The CDR3 DNA follows: TGTGCCAGCAGCCTCCGAGGGGGGGGCTTACGAGAGACCCAGTACTTC. It specifies CASSLRGGGLRETQYF. Filled out from reference TRBV5-6 and TRBJ2-5, the complete variable domain reads DAGVTQSPTHLIKTRGQQVTLRCSPKSGHDTVSWYQQALGQGPQFIFQYYEEEERQRGNFPDRFSGHQFPNYSSELNVNALLLGDSALYLCASSLRGGGLRETQYFGPGTRLLVL.